The next 22 T cell receptor beta chains were all read from a single sample in a study of blood T cells in healthy people across ages. Combining a sample-barcoded 5' primer with a J-beta primer mix, a second PCR ran for about 6 to 12 cycles. TCRdb redid the calling of the 5' RACE reads with MiXCR, one entry per CDR3 protein. The repertoire holds 600,000 or so distinct CDR3 sequences, with roughly 30% as singletons. The sequencing input was blood. These receptors were obtained from a woman older than 75 in good health.

The V call is TRBV7-8, the J call TRBJ1-2; D is ambiguous. This CDR3 has 12 residues. Germline CDR1 and CDR2: SGHVS and FQNEAQ. V shed 5 bases and J shed 8 bases, with 12 bases lying between them. The CDR3 DNA sequence: TGTGCCAGCAGCCCCCCGAGTACCGGCTACACCTTC. Translating it yields CASSPPSTGYTF.

This rearrangement joins TRBV7-2 to TRBJ2-1, with 10 bases aligning to TRBD2. The CDR3 loop spans 14 amino acids. The germline CDR1 and CDR2 sequences are SGHTA and FQGNSA. J lost 6 bases, V lost 5 bases, and 4 bases had no gene match. CDR3 DNA sequence: TGTGCCAGCAGCCTGCGACTAGCGGGCAATGAGCAGTTCTTC. This gives the protein CASSLRLAGNEQFF.

This clonotype came up a few times. The chain carries TRBV5-1 and TRBJ1-1, with D uncertain. The V end was cut by 2 bases, the J end by 1 base, with 9 bases between. The CDR3 loop spans 14 amino acids. The V gene's germline CDR1 is SGHRS and CDR2 YFSETQ. The CDR3, as DNA: TGCGCCAGCAGCTTTGGGGAGGGGAACACTGAAGCTTTCTTT. This codes for CASSFGEGNTEAFF.

This clonotype was seen ten or more times. The V and J genes are TRBV20-1 and TRBJ1-2; perhaps TRBD1 as D (6 bases). CDR1 is DFQATT, CDR2 SNEGSKA, per germline (reference sequence). The ends were cut back, 0 bases at V and 3 bases at J, with 11 bases in the middle. The CDR3 has 14 residues. CDR3 amino acids: CSARDLDRHYGYTF. CDR3 in DNA: TGCAGTGCTAGAGATCTCGACAGGCACTATGGCTACACCTTC.

The chain has TRBV19 and TRBJ1-5; D is uncertain. The CDR3 covers 15 residues. Trimming took off 7 bases at V and 0 bases at J, with 13 bases between the two ends. Germline assignment: CDR1 LNHDA and CDR2 SQIVND (reference sequence). CDR3 nucleotide sequence: TGTGCCAGTAAATCCCTTCCTCTTAGCAATCAGCCCCAGCATTTT. Translating it yields CASKSLPLSNQPQHF.

In its sample, this clonotype was seen many times. CDR3 sequence reads: CASSLVSVGTQYF. The CDR3 region has the DNA TGTGCCAGCAGCTTAGTTTCCGTGGGTACGCAGTATTTT. The chain employs TRBV7-2 and TRBJ2-3, with D hard to call. The CDR3 is 13 amino acids. Germline values: CDR1 SGHTA, CDR2 FQGNSA. Trimming shortened V by 1 base and J by 8 bases, and 10 bases separated the two germline ends.

This clonotype showed up many times. This chain links TRBV6-6 with TRBJ2-5; TRBD1 matches at 8 bases. The V and J ends lost 6 bases and 3 bases, in that order; junction bases with no gene match: 9. Germline CDR1 and CDR2: MNHNY and SVGAGI (reference sequence). This CDR3 spans 15 amino acids. In DNA, the CDR3 is TGTGCCAGCAGAACCACAGGGGGAGGAGAAGAGACCCAGTACTTC. Protein: CASRTTGGGEETQYF.

The chain carries TRBV6-5 and TRBJ1-4, with a tentative D call TRBD1 (5 bases). V lost 6 bases and J lost 5, with 13 bases in between. CDR1 MNHEY and CDR2 SVGAGI come from the germline V gene. The CDR3 has 14 amino acids. CDR3 bases: TGTGCCAGCAGGGGTAGGGGACGGAATGAAAAACTGTTTTTT. Translating gives CASRGRGRNEKLFF.

This clonotype has just a few counts. With a much larger clone just one base away, this may be a read error. The CDR3: CSVRAGQGVRNEQYF. In DNA, the CDR3 is TGCAGCGTGAGGGCGGGGCAGGGGGTGCGCAATGAGCAGTACTTC. The rearrangement uses TRBV29-1 and TRBJ2-5; D may be TRBD1 (7 bases). V gave up 6 bases and J gave up 11 bases, with 28 bases separating them. This CDR3 has 15 residues. Germline lookup yields CDR1 SQVTM and CDR2 ANQGSEA. Based on the CDR3 plus reference TRBV29-1 and TRBJ2-5, the full variable domain is SAVISQKPSRDICQRGTSLTIQCQVDSQVTMMFWYRQQPGQSLTLIATANQGSEATYESGFVIDKFPISRPNLTFSTLTVSNMSPEDSSIYLCSVRAGQGVRNEQYFGPGTRLLVL.

The sample holds many counts of this clonotype. A much more abundant neighbour one base away suggests this may be a read error. The chain couples TRBV7-2 to TRBJ2-1; 9 bases match TRBD2. The J call is in doubt because the DNA end fits TRBJ2-7 better. The CDR3 length is 16 residues. Germline V gene data show CDR1 as SGHTA and CDR2 as FQGNSA. The CDR3 here is CASSLVAGGSYNEQYF. CDR3 nucleotide sequence: TGTGCCAGCAGCTTAGTGGCGGGGGGGTCATACAATGAGCAGTACTTC.

This clonotype has a count of ten or more. The chain employs TRBV7-9 and TRBJ2-7, with D hard to call. The germline V gene has CDR1 SEHNR and CDR2 FQNEAQ (reference sequence). The CDR3 loop spans 12 amino acids. Trimming stripped 5 bases from V and 2 bases from J, with 7 bases between. The CDR3 is CASSKDPYEQYF. The CDR3 DNA reads as TGTGCCAGCAGCAAAGATCCCTACGAGCAGTACTTC.

V is TRBV20-1 and J is TRBJ1-6; a weak D match, TRBD1 (5 bases). Trimming stripped 4 bases from V and 6 bases from J, with 16 bases between. In germline, CDR1 is DFQATT, CDR2 SNEGSKA (reference sequence). This CDR3 is 15 amino acids long. As DNA, the CDR3 is TGCAGTGCTACTTTCGGGGGAGGAAGTAATTCACCCCTCCACTTT. Translated: CSATFGGGSNSPLHF.

By share, this clonotype ranks as medium-sized. The chain joins TRBV7-2 to TRBJ1-2; TRBD1 aligns across 8 bases. Looked up from germline, CDR1 is SGHTA and CDR2 is FQGNSA. The junction had 0 bases not matched to a gene; V was cut back by 0 bases and J by 6 bases. The length of the CDR3 is 13 residues. The CDR3 sequence is CASSLADRDGYTF. The DNA of the CDR3 is TGTGCCAGCAGCTTAGCGGACAGGGATGGCTACACCTTC.

This clonotype was detected only a few times. The rearrangement joins TRBV12-3 or TRBV12-4 to TRBJ1-5; 9 positions match TRBD1. The CDR3 extends over 15 amino acids. The J segment lost 7 bases and the V segment lost 7 bases, leaving 11 bases of the junction unmatched. In DNA form, the CDR3 reads TGTGCCAGCAATACCGGGACAGGGCTAGGGCAGCCCCAGCATTTT. It translates to CASNTGTGLGQPQHF.

The chain joins TRBV5-1 to TRBJ2-7, with 9 nucleotides matching TRBD1. The germline V gene encodes CDR1 SGHRS and CDR2 YFSETQ. This CDR3 has 15 amino acids. V was clipped by 4 bases and J by 4 bases; unmatched bases: 9. The CDR3, as DNA: TGCGCCAGCAGCGCCAACGCGGGACAGGGATACGAGCAGTACTTC. Protein: CASSANAGQGYEQYF. Variable domain in full (rest from reference TRBV5-1 and TRBJ2-7): KAGVTQTPRYLIKTRGQQVTLSCSPISGHRSVSWYQQTPGQGLQFLFEYFSETQRNKGNFPGRFSGRQFSNSRSEMNVSTLELGDSALYLCASSANAGQGYEQYFGPGTRLTVT.

The chain recombines TRBV30 with TRBJ1-1, with D possibly being TRBD1 (5 bases). The V gene lost 3 bases and the J gene lost 0 bases, with 11 bases spanning the gap. This CDR3 contains 14 residues. Germline CDR1 GTSNPN, CDR2 SVGIG (reference sequence). The CDR3 DNA is TGTGCCTGGAGGTGGCGGGGGGTGAACACTGAAGCTTTCTTT. Translation: CAWRWRGVNTEAFF. Full variable domain (rest looked up from reference TRBV30 and TRBJ1-1): SQTIHQWPATLVQPVGSPLSLECTVEGTSNPNLYWYRQAAGRGLQLLFYSVGIGQISSEVPQNLSASRPQDRQFILSSKKLLLSDSGFYLCAWRWRGVNTEAFFGQGTRLTVV.

This clonotype was observed once. CDR3 residues: CASSWESGSQYF. The CDR3 region has the DNA TGTGCCAGCAGCTGGGAGAGCGGGAGTCAGTACTTC. The V and J genes are TRBV7-9 and TRBJ2-7; TRBD2 matches at 8 bases. The CDR3 sequence is 12 residues long. The trim removed 4 bases at V and 10 bases at J, leaving 6 bases unmatched. From germline, CDR1 is SEHNR and CDR2 FQNEAQ (reference sequence).

The rearrangement uses TRBV11-2 and TRBJ2-2; 9 bases line up with TRBD2. Trimming removed 4 bases from V and 2 bases from J; junction bases left unmatched: 8. Germline lookup yields CDR1 SGHAT and CDR2 FQNNGV. CDR3 length: 17 amino acids. CDR3 bases: TGTGCCAGCAGCTCTAACCTAGCGGGGATAAACACCGGGGAGCTGTTTTTT. The encoded protein is CASSSNLAGINTGELFF. Full variable domain (rest looked up from reference TRBV11-2 and TRBJ2-2): EAGVAQSPRYKIIEKRQSVAFWCNPISGHATLYWYQQILGQGPKLLIQFQNNGVVDDSQLPKDRFSAERLKGVDSTLKIQPAKLEDSAVYLCASSSNLAGINTGELFFGEGSRLTVL.

This clonotype was detected ten times or more. The rearrangement links TRBV29-1 to TRBJ1-2; D call uncertain. The ends were cut back, 0 bases at V and 5 bases at J, with 13 bases in the middle. The CDR3 is made up of 14 amino acids. Looked up from germline, CDR1 is SQVTM and CDR2 is ANQGSEA. The DNA of the CDR3 is TGCAGCGTTGAAGATGGTCTCGGAAAATATGGCTACACCTTC. Amino acid sequence: CSVEDGLGKYGYTF.

This rearrangement joins TRBV7-2 to TRBJ2-3; unclear D gene. The CDR3 runs to 15 residues. V was clipped by 5 bases and J by 3 bases, with 15 bases between them. From germline, CDR1 is SGHTA and CDR2 FQGNSA. CDR3 nucleotides: TGTGCCAGCAGCCTTTTCCAGTTAGGTACAGATACGCAGTATTTT. This gives the protein CASSLFQLGTDTQYF.

The V and J genes are TRBV6-1 and TRBJ1-1, with TRBD1 as a possible D gene (5 bases). The germline V gene has CDR1 MNHNS and CDR2 SASEGT. V shed 2 bases and J shed 4 bases, with 11 bases lying between them. The CDR3 loop spans 14 amino acids. The CDR3 loop reads CASSERQGTTEAFF. The CDR3 DNA reads TGTGCCAGCAGTGAAAGGCAGGGTACCACTGAAGCTTTCTTT.

In this sample, this clonotype turned up a few times. A much more abundant neighbour one base away suggests this may be a read error. This chain connects TRBV11-2 to TRBJ2-5, with 13 nucleotides matching TRBD2. The CDR3 spans 15 residues. With V trimmed by 6 bases and J by 9 bases, 10 bases remained unmatched. Germline V CDR1 and CDR2: SGHAT, FQNNGV. Here the CDR3 reads CASSKGLAGVEAQYF. As DNA, the CDR3 is TGTGCCAGCAGTAAAGGACTAGCGGGGGTGGAGGCCCAGTACTTC.